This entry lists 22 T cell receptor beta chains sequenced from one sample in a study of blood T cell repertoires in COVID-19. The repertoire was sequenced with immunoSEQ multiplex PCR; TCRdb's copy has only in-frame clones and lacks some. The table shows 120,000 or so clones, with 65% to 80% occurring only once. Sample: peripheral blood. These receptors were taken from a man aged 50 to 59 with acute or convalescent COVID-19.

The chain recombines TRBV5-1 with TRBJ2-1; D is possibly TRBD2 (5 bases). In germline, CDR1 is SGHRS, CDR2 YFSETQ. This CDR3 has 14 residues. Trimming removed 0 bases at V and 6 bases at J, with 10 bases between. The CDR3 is CASSLAGVPNEQFF. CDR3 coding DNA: TGCGCCAGCAGCTTGGCCGGGGTACCCAATGAGCAGTTCTTC.

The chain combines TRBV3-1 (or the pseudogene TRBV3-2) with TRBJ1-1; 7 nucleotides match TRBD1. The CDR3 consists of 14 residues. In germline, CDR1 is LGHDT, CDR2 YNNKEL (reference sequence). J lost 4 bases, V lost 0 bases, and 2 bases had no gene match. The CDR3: CASSQDHRGTEAFF. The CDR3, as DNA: TGTGCCAGCAGCCAAGATCACAGGGGCACTGAAGCTTTCTTT.

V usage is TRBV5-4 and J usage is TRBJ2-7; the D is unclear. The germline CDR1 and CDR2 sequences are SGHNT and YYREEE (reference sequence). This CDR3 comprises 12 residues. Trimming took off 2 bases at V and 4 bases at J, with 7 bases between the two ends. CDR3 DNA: TGTGCCAGCAGCTTAACCGGTTACGAGCAGTACTTC. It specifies CASSLTGYEQYF.

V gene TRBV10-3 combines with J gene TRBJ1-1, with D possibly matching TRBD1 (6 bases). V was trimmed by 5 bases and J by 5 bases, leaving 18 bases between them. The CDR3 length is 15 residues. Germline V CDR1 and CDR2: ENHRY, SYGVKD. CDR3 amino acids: CAISSRVVQGTEAFF. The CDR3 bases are TGTGCCATCAGTTCCCGCGTAGTACAGGGAACTGAAGCTTTCTTT.

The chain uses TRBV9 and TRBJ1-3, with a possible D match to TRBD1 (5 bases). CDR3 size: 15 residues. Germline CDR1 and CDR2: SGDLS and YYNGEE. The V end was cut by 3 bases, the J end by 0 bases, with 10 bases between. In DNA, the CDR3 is TGTGCCAGCAGCGCCACAGGCCTCTCTGGAAACACCATATATTTT. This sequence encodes CASSATGLSGNTIYF.

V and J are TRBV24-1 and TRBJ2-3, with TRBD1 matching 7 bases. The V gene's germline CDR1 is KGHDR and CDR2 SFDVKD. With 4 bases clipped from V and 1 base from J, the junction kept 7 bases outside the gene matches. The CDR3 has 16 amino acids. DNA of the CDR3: TGTGCCACCAGTGAATGGACAGGCGTAGGCACAGATACGCAGTATTTT. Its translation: CATSEWTGVGTDTQYF.

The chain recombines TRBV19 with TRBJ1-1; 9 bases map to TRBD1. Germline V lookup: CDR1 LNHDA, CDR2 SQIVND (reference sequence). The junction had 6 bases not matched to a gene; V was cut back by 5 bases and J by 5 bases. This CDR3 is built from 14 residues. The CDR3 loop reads CASSVTGGGTEAFF. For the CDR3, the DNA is TGTGCCAGTAGTGTGACAGGGGGAGGAACTGAAGCTTTCTTT.

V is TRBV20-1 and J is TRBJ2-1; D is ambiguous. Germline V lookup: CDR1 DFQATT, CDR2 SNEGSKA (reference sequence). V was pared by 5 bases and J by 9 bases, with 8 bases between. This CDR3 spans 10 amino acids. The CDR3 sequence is CSAPIGEQFF. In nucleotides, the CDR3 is TGCAGTGCTCCAATCGGTGAGCAGTTCTTC.

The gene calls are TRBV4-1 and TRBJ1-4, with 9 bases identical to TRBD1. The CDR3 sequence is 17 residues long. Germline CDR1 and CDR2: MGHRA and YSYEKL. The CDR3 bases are TGCCCCCCCCGCCGACCGGGACAGGGAGGCGCTAATGAAAAACTGTTTTTT. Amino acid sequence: CPPRRPGQGGANEKLFF.

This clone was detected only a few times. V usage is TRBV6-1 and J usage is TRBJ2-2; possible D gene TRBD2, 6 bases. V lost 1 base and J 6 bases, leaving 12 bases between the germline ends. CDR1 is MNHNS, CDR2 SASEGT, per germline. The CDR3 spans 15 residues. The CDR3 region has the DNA TGTGCCAGCAGTGAAGTGGGAGGCCTAGCCGGGGAGCTGTTTTTT. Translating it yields CASSEVGGLAGELFF.

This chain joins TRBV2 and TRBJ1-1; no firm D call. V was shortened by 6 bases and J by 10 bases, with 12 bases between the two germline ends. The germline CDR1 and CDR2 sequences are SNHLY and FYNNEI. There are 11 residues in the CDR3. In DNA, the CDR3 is TGTGCCAGCAGCGCAGCAGGTGGAGCTTTCTTT. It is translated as CASSAAGGAFF. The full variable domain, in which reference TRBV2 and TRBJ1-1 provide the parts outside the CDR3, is EPEVTQTPSHQVTQMGQEVILRCVPISNHLYFYWYRQILGQKVEFLVSFYNNEISEKSEIFDDQFSVERPDGSNFTLKIRSTKLEDSAMYFCASSAAGGAFFGQGTRLTVV.

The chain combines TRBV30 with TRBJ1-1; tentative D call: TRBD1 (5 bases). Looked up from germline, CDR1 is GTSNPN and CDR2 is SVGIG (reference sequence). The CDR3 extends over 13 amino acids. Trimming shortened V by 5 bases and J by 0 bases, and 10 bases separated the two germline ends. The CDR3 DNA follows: TGTGCCTGGGGGACTTTCATGAACACTGAAGCTTTCTTT. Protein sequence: CAWGTFMNTEAFF. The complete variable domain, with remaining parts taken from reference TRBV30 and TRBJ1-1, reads SQTIHQWPATLVQPVGSPLSLECTVEGTSNPNLYWYRQAAGRGLQLLFYSVGIGQISSEVPQNLSASRPQDRQFILSSKKLLLSDSGFYLCAWGTFMNTEAFFGQGTRLTVV.

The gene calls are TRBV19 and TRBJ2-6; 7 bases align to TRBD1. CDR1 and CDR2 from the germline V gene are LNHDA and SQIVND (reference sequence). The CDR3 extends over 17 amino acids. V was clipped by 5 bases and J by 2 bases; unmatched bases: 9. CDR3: CASSDGQANTGANVLTF. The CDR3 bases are TGTGCCAGTAGTGACGGACAGGCGAATACTGGGGCCAACGTCCTGACTTTC.

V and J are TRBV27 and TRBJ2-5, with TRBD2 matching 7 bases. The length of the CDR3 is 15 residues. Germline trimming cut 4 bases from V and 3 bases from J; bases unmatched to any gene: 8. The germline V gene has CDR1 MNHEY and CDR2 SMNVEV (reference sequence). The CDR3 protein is CASSSRTRGEETQYF. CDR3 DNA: TGTGCCAGCAGTTCGCGGACTAGGGGAGAAGAGACCCAGTACTTC.

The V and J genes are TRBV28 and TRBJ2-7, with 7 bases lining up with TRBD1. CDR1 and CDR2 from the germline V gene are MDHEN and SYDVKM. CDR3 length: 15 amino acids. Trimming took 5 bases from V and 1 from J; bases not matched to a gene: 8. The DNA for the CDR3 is TGTGCCAGCAGTCCCCCCCCGACAGGGTCCTACGAGCAGTACTTC. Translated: CASSPPPTGSYEQYF.

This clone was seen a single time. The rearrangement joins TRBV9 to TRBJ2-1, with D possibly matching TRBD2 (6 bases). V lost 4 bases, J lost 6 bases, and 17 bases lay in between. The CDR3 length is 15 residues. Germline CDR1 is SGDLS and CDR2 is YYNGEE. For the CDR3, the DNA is TGTGCCAGCAGCACAGACGGGGGAGGCAGCAATGAGCAGTTCTTC. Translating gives CASSTDGGGSNEQFF.

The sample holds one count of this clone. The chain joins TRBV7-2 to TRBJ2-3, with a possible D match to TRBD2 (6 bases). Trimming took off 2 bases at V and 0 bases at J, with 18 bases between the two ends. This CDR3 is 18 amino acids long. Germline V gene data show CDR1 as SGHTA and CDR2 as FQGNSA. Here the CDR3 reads CASSLLPSAGISTDTQYF. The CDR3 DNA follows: TGTGCCAGCAGCTTACTACCTTCGGCGGGAATTAGCACAGATACGCAGTATTTT.

The CDR3 here is CASTTYPQNTEAFF. The CDR3 nucleotides are TGTGCCAGCACCACTTACCCACAGAACACTGAAGCTTTCTTT. The rearrangement links TRBV7-9 to TRBJ1-1, with D uncertain. Germline V gene data show CDR1 as SEHNR and CDR2 as FQNEAQ (reference sequence). Trimming shortened V by 7 bases and J by 1 base, and 13 bases separated the two germline ends. The CDR3 is made up of 14 amino acids.

This CDR3 is CATLYEESYTGELFF. As DNA, the CDR3 is TGCGCCACCCTTTATGAGGAGAGCTACACCGGGGAGCTGTTTTTT. This rearrangement joins TRBV23-1 to TRBJ2-2, with no clear D. TRBV23-1 is identified as an open reading frame with a role that is uncertain. Trimming pared 10 bases from V and 3 bases from J, leaving 18 bases between. There are 15 residues in the CDR3.

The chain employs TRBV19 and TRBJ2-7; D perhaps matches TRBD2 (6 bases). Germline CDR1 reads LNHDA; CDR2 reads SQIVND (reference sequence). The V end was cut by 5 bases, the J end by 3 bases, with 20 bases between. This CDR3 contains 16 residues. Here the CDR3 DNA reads TGTGCCAGTAGTTCTACCGGGACTGGAGCCCTCTACGAGCAGTACTTC. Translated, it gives CASSSTGTGALYEQYF.

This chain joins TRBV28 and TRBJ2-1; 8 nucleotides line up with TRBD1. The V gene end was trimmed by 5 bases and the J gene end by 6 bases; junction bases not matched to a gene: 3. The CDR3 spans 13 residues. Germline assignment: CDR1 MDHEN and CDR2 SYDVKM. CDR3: CASSPGQGNEQFF. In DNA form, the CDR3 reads TGTGCCAGCAGTCCAGGACAGGGCAATGAGCAGTTCTTC.

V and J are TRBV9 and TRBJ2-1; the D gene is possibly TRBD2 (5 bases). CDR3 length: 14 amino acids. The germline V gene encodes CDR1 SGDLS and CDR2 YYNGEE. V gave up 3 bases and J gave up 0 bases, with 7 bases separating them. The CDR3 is CASSEEGSYNEQFF. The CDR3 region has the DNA TGTGCCAGCAGCGAAGAGGGCTCCTACAATGAGCAGTTCTTC.